The 27 T cell receptor beta chains below were found in one sample sequenced in a study of blood T cell repertoires in COVID-19 (dated by TCRdb to about 2020). The protocol used for the library was the immunoSEQ multiplex PCR assay. The table was pulled from immuneACCESS by TCRdb, which kept in-frame rearrangements only. Such tables lose some clones; where checked, under half of the loss comes from unresolved V genes, and the rest has no known cause. The sample includes around 66,000 clones, with over 75% observed a single time. The ten largest clones represent around 9.6% of the sample. Sequencing was performed on peripheral blood. The receptor source for this set is a human donor in a cohort sampled during active COVID-19.

This clone was seen more than once but under ten times. The rearrangement joins TRBV25-1 to TRBJ1-4; 7 nucleotides align to TRBD1. The CDR3 is 14 residues long. Germline V CDR1 and CDR2: MGHDK, SYGVNS. The trim removed 5 bases at V and 8 bases at J, leaving 8 bases unmatched. The CDR3 sequence is CASSPSTGSEKLFF. CDR3 nucleotides: TGTGCCAGCAGTCCATCGACAGGGAGCGAAAAACTGTTTTTT.

The chain joins TRBV24-1 to TRBJ1-5; tentatively, D is TRBD1 (6 bases). CDR3 length: 13 residues. Between the trimmed V and J ends, which lost 9 bases and 6 bases, there was a span of 14 bases. Germline V gives CDR1 KGHDR, CDR2 SFDVKD. This CDR3 is CATQYRDTQPQHF. For the CDR3, the DNA is TGTGCCACCCAATACAGGGACACTCAGCCCCAGCATTTT.

The gene calls are TRBV27 and TRBJ2-7, with 9 positions matching TRBD2. CDR1 is MNHEY, CDR2 SMNVEV, per germline (reference sequence). This CDR3 spans 14 amino acids. V was clipped by 3 bases and J by 3 bases; unmatched bases: 3. The CDR3 DNA is TGTGCCAGCAGTTTTAGCGGGAGTCGCTACGAGCAGTACTTC. It is translated as CASSFSGSRYEQYF.

This rearrangement joins TRBV2 to TRBJ1-4; 9 nucleotides align to TRBD1. The CDR3 consists of 15 residues. CDR1 is SNHLY and CDR2 is FYNNEI in the germline V gene. V lost 6 bases to trimming and J lost 8 bases; unmatched junction nucleotides: 10. CDR3 protein: CASSQTGTGSEKLFF. The CDR3 DNA reads as TGTGCCAGCAGCCAGACCGGGACAGGGTCCGAAAAACTGTTTTTT.

The chain combines TRBV24-1 with TRBJ2-1; 11 nucleotides agree with TRBD1. The germline gives CDR1 KGHDR, CDR2 SFDVKD. The V gene end was trimmed by 9 bases and the J gene end by 7 bases; junction bases not matched to a gene: 7. CDR3 length equals 14 residues. For the CDR3, the DNA is TGTGCCACCGCGGGGGACAGGGGGGGTAATGAGCAGTTCTTC. Protein product: CATAGDRGGNEQFF.

The rearrangement links TRBV10-3 to TRBJ2-7, with 10 bases lining up with TRBD2. Germline V CDR1 and CDR2: ENHRY, SYGVKD. J was trimmed by 5 bases and V by 4 bases; bases with no gene match: 14. This CDR3 spans 17 amino acids. The CDR3 loop reads CAISAGGPSGSPNEQYF. The CDR3 coding sequence is TGTGCCATCAGTGCGGGGGGGCCTAGCGGGAGTCCCAACGAGCAGTACTTC.

The chain joins TRBV28 to TRBJ1-2, with 8 positions matching TRBD1. Germline trimming cut 6 bases from V and 8 bases from J; bases unmatched to any gene: 8. Germline CDR1 is MDHEN and CDR2 is SYDVKM. The CDR3 is 13 amino acids. Written as DNA, the CDR3 is TGTGCCAGCAGAACCGCAGGGGGCGCCGGCTACACCTTC. This sequence encodes CASRTAGGAGYTF.

The V gene is TRBV9, the J gene TRBJ1-4, with D uncertain. The length of the CDR3 is 14 residues. From germline, CDR1 is SGDLS and CDR2 YYNGEE. V was pared by 1 base and J by 4 bases, with 8 bases between. CDR3 loop: CASSVSGINEKLFF. For the CDR3, the DNA is TGTGCCAGCAGCGTATCGGGGATTAATGAAAAACTGTTTTTT.

The V call is TRBV28, the J call TRBJ2-5; TRBD2 matches 8 bases. V lost 5 bases and J lost 4; bases outside the gene matches: 6. The germline CDR1 and CDR2 sequences are MDHEN and SYDVKM. The CDR3 totals 14 residues. In DNA, the CDR3 is TGTGCCAGCAGTCGCATCGGGAGGGGAGAGACCCAGTACTTC. Its translation: CASSRIGRGETQYF.

By its share, this clone is medium-sized. The chain uses TRBV6-6 and TRBJ2-7; 7 positions match TRBD2. J gave up 7 bases and V 1 base, and 13 bases lay outside the gene matches. The CDR3 has 16 amino acids. Germline-derived CDR1 and CDR2 are MNHNY and SVGAGI (reference sequence). DNA of the CDR3: TGTGCCAGCAGTTACTTTCTAGGGAGCGGGGCCTGGGAGCAGTACTTC. The encoded protein is CASSYFLGSGAWEQYF.

The chain combines TRBV7-2 with TRBJ2-7; 10 bases are shared with TRBD2. This CDR3 contains 15 residues. Trimming at V came to 3 bases and at J to 5 bases, leaving 7 bases not matched to a gene. Germline V gives CDR1 SGHTA, CDR2 FQGNSA. The chain's CDR3 is CASSFPLAGVDEQYF. The CDR3 nucleotides are TGTGCCAGCAGCTTCCCTCTAGCGGGAGTCGACGAGCAGTACTTC. The whole variable domain, filled in from reference TRBV7-2 and TRBJ2-7, reads GAGVSQSPSNKVTEKGKDVELRCDPISGHTALYWYRQSLGQGLEFLIYFQGNSAPDKSGLPSDRFSAERTGGSVSTLTIQRTQQEDSAVYLCASSFPLAGVDEQYFGPGTRLTVT.

The V and J genes are TRBV5-4 and TRBJ2-7; tentatively, D is TRBD1 (5 bases). CDR3 length equals 17 residues. CDR1 and CDR2 (germline): SGHNT, YYREEE (reference sequence). The V end was cut by 2 bases, the J end by 4 bases, with 22 bases between. This chain's CDR3 is CASSFATADRWTYEQYF. Written as DNA, the CDR3 is TGTGCCAGCAGCTTCGCTACGGCGGACCGGTGGACATACGAGCAGTACTTC.

CDR3 bases: TGTGCCAGCACGCGGGACGCCACCTACAATGAGCAGTTCTTC. This sequence encodes CASTRDATYNEQFF. The genes are TRBV28 and TRBJ2-1; D may be TRBD2 (6 bases). Trimming left V 7 bases short and J 2 bases short, with 12 bases between. CDR3 length: 14 amino acids. Germline assignment: CDR1 MDHEN and CDR2 SYDVKM.

The rearrangement links TRBV25-1 to TRBJ1-5; 11 nucleotides agree with TRBD1. V gave up 2 bases and J gave up 7 bases; unmatched junction bases: 4. The CDR3 sequence is 15 residues long. CDR1 and CDR2 (germline): MGHDK, SYGVNS. The CDR3 bases are TGTGCCAGCAGTGAACCTGGACAGGGGGCGCAGCCCCAGCATTTT. This translates into CASSEPGQGAQPQHF.

This sequence joins TRBV19 and TRBJ1-1; the D is unclear. The ends were cut back, 7 bases at V and 4 bases at J, with 13 bases in the middle. CDR1 is LNHDA and CDR2 is SQIVND in the germline V gene (reference sequence). The CDR3 runs to 13 residues. As DNA, the CDR3 is TGTGCCAGTACCCTAAGGAGGGCCACTGAAGCTTTCTTT. Translating it yields CASTLRRATEAFF.

The chain employs TRBV5-1 and TRBJ1-1; TRBD1 aligns across 9 bases. Germline CDR1 SGHRS, CDR2 YFSETQ. With V trimmed by 4 bases and J by 3 bases, 7 bases remained unmatched. The CDR3 is 15 amino acids. CDR3 bases: TGCGCCAGCAGCCCGACCGGGACAGGGCACACTGAAGCTTTCTTT. The encoded protein is CASSPTGTGHTEAFF.

The chain uses TRBV18 and TRBJ2-3; TRBD2 matches 9 bases. V shed 8 bases, J shed 1 base, and the junction held 4 bases outside the gene matches. This CDR3 spans 14 amino acids. The germline CDR1 and CDR2 sequences are KGHSH and LQKENI. CDR3 in amino acids: CASISGSGTDTQYF. DNA of the CDR3: TGTGCCAGCATTAGCGGGAGTGGCACAGATACGCAGTATTTT.

DNA of the CDR3: TGCAGCGTGAGGGGACTAGCGGGAAATGAGCAGTTCTTC. Protein sequence: CSVRGLAGNEQFF. The chain joins TRBV29-1 to TRBJ2-1; the match to TRBD2 covers 13 bases. The V gene end was trimmed by 6 bases and the J gene end by 7 bases; junction bases not matched to a gene: 3. This CDR3 region has 13 residues. Per germline, CDR1 SQVTM and CDR2 ANQGSEA.

The V gene is TRBV18, the J gene TRBJ2-7, with 7 nucleotides matching TRBD2. The CDR3 has 16 residues. Losses at the gene ends were 3 bases for V and 4 bases for J; bases not matched to a gene: 12. Germline V gene sequence: CDR1 KGHSH, CDR2 LQKENI. CDR3 in amino acids: CASSPPPQAGRYEQYF. In DNA, the CDR3 is TGTGCCAGCTCACCGCCGCCGCAAGCGGGAAGATACGAGCAGTACTTC.

This clone was observed at least ten times. V and J are TRBV3-1 (or the pseudogene TRBV3-2) and TRBJ2-3; no definite D call. V was cut by 1 base and J by 8 bases, with 19 bases left in between. The CDR3 covers 16 residues. The germline V gene has CDR1 LGHDT and CDR2 YNNKEL (reference sequence). This chain's CDR3 is CASSQGRLGLSTTQYF. CDR3 DNA: TGTGCCAGCAGCCAAGGGAGACTCGGCCTCTCGACTACGCAGTATTTT.

The chain links TRBV28 to TRBJ1-5; TRBD1 matches at 7 bases. The V gene end was trimmed by 2 bases and the J gene end by 3 bases; junction bases not matched to a gene: 4. Germline assignment: CDR1 MDHEN and CDR2 SYDVKM. The CDR3 runs 15 residues. The CDR3, as DNA: TGTGCCAGCAGTTTAAGAGGGGGCCCCAATCAGCCCCAGCATTTT. Translating it yields CASSLRGGPNQPQHF.

The chain recombines TRBV29-1 with TRBJ2-7, with D possibly being TRBD2 (5 bases). This CDR3 has 12 residues. From germline, CDR1 is SQVTM and CDR2 ANQGSEA. V was pared by 6 bases and J by 2 bases, with 11 bases between. The chain's CDR3 is CSVMDGTYEQYF. CDR3 coding DNA: TGCAGCGTGATGGACGGGACCTACGAGCAGTACTTC.

The chain combines TRBV30 with TRBJ2-5, with 8 positions matching TRBD2. The V gene end was trimmed by 5 bases and the J gene end by 4 bases; junction bases not matched to a gene: 6. CDR3 length equals 13 residues. Germline CDR1 reads GTSNPN; CDR2 reads SVGIG (reference sequence). CDR3 amino acids: CAWGQAGGETQYF. DNA of the CDR3: TGTGCCTGGGGCCAGGCGGGAGGAGAGACCCAGTACTTC. Complete variable domain (other parts from reference TRBV30 and TRBJ2-5): SQTIHQWPATLVQPVGSPLSLECTVEGTSNPNLYWYRQAAGRGLQLLFYSVGIGQISSEVPQNLSASRPQDRQFILSSKKLLLSDSGFYLCAWGQAGGETQYFGPGTRLLVL.

The CDR3 region has the DNA TGTGCCAGCAGCTTAGGACGGCGGATGAACGAGCAGTACTTC. It specifies CASSLGRRMNEQYF. The chain is built from TRBV7-8 and TRBJ2-7; D is unclear. The CDR3 is 14 residues long. V dropped 1 base and J dropped 5 bases, with 12 bases sitting between them. Germline CDR1 SGHVS, CDR2 FQNEAQ.

The chain recombines TRBV19 with TRBJ2-1; TRBD2 matches at 10 bases. The germline V gene encodes CDR1 LNHDA and CDR2 SQIVND (reference sequence). The CDR3 sequence is 16 residues long. V shed 4 bases, J shed 9 bases, and the junction held 12 bases outside the gene matches. The CDR3 region is CASSTDPSGRIGEQFF. The DNA of the CDR3 is TGTGCCAGTAGTACGGACCCTAGCGGGAGAATAGGTGAGCAGTTCTTC.

CDR3 loop: CASSSRASGPYTDTQYF. CDR3 sequence (DNA): TGTGCCAGCAGTTCTCGGGCTAGCGGGCCATACACAGATACGCAGTATTTT. This chain joins TRBV11-3 and TRBJ2-3; TRBD2 matches at 8 bases. The V segment lost 6 bases and the J segment 2 bases; nucleotides outside the gene matches: 13. Germline V gene sequence: CDR1 SGHNT, CDR2 YENEEA. The CDR3 sequence is 17 residues long.

This clone was recorded a few times. The rearrangement joins TRBV28 to TRBJ1-5, with D perhaps matching TRBD1 (6 bases). This CDR3 contains 17 residues. Trimming pared 4 bases from V and 4 bases from J, leaving 20 bases between. Per the germline V gene, CDR1 is MDHEN and CDR2 is SYDVKM. The chain's CDR3 is CASSSGTGSIGNQPQHF. CDR3 nucleotides: TGTGCCAGCAGTTCCGGTACAGGGAGCATAGGAAATCAGCCCCAGCATTTT.